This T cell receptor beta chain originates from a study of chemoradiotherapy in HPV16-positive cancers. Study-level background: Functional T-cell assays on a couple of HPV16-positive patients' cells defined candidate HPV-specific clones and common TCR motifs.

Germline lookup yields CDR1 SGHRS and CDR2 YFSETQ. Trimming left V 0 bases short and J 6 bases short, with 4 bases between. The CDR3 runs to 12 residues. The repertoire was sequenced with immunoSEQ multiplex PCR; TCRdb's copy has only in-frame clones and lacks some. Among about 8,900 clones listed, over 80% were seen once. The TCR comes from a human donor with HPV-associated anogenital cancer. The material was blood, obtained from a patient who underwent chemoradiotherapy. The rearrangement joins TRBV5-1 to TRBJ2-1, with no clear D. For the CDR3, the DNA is TGCGCCAGCAGCTTGGGGGGCAATGAGCAGTTCTTC. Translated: CASSLGGNEQFF. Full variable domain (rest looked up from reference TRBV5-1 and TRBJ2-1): KAGVTQTPRYLIKTRGQQVTLSCSPISGHRSVSWYQQTPGQGLQFLFEYFSETQRNKGNFPGRFSGRQFSNSRSEMNVSTLELGDSALYLCASSLGGNEQFFGPGTRLTVL.